Presented here are 6 T cell receptor beta chains from one specimen sequenced in a study of cytomegalovirus exposure and HLA in healthy donors. PCR employed 60 Vbeta and 13 Jbeta primers. Here immunoSEQ multiplex PCR was the method, and the copy in TCRdb shows in-frame clones only, minus some. Of 150,000 or so clones in the sample, 70% to 80% were seen once. What was sequenced was PBMCs. The receptors shown here come from a young man in good health and CMV-seronegative.

V gene TRBV7-8 combines with J gene TRBJ2-5; the D is unclear. V lost 8 bases, J lost 1 base, and 14 bases lay in between. The CDR3 consists of 14 residues. Germline CDR1 and CDR2: SGHVS and FQNEAQ. The CDR3 sequence: CASGQALFQETQYF. The CDR3 DNA reads TGTGCCAGCGGTCAGGCCCTATTCCAAGAGACCCAGTACTTC.

The rearrangement links TRBV6-4 to TRBJ1-1; D is unclear. Germline V gives CDR1 MRHNA, CDR2 SNTAGT. The ends were cut back, 0 bases at V and 2 bases at J, with 4 bases in the middle. This CDR3 contains 13 residues. The CDR3 loop is CASSDSSNTEAFF. Written as DNA, the CDR3 is TGTGCCAGCAGTGACTCGAGTAACACTGAAGCTTTCTTT.

The gene calls are TRBV6-6 and TRBJ2-3; tentatively, D is TRBD2 (6 bases). Germline V lookup: CDR1 MNHNY, CDR2 SVGAGI (reference sequence). V lost 0 bases and J 0 bases, leaving 10 bases between the germline ends. There are 16 residues in the CDR3. The CDR3 DNA sequence: TGTGCCAGCAGTTACTCGGGCGGGGTGAGCACAGATACGCAGTATTTT. This gives the protein CASSYSGGVSTDTQYF.

The rearrangement uses TRBV9 and TRBJ1-1; no clear D. V was cut by 0 bases and J by 3 bases, with 12 bases left in between. The CDR3 extends over 15 amino acids. Germline CDR1 is SGDLS and CDR2 is YYNGEE. This CDR3 is CASSVASGVDTEAFF. DNA for the CDR3: TGTGCCAGCAGCGTAGCAAGCGGTGTGGACACTGAAGCTTTCTTT.

V usage is TRBV15 and J usage is TRBJ2-7; no definite D call. CDR3 size: 13 residues. From germline, CDR1 is LNHNV and CDR2 YYDKDF (reference sequence). V was clipped by 0 bases and J by 4 bases, with 7 bases between them. The DNA of the CDR3 is TGTGCCACCAGCAGAGATTCAGGATACGAGCAGTACTTC. Translated, it gives CATSRDSGYEQYF.

The CDR3 is CASSHRGGADTQYF. In DNA, the CDR3 is TGTGCCAGCAGCCACAGGGGTGGAGCAGATACGCAGTATTTT. The rearrangement links TRBV28 to TRBJ2-3; 7 bases agree with TRBD1. V lost 6 bases, J lost 4 bases, and 7 bases stayed unmatched. This CDR3 spans 14 amino acids. Per germline, CDR1 MDHEN and CDR2 SYDVKM.